This T cell receptor beta chain was sequenced in a study of CD8 T cells in ankylosing spondylitis (dated by TCRdb to 2016 to 2017). In terms of the full investigation: T cell receptor beta repertoires were profiled in healthy donors and ankylosing spondylitis patients so that disease-linked TCR variants could be found. The full study cohort comprised around 25 ankylosing spondylitis patients and roughly 100 healthy donors. Peripheral blood samples were taken, and synovial fluid was additionally collected from ankylosing spondylitis patients.

Study-wide conclusions, independent of this receptor: A TCR beta motif of about 8 highly homologous amino acid variants appeared characteristic of blood from ankylosing spondylitis patients. The disease-linked clones had a CD8+ phenotype and were found at relatively low frequencies in peripheral blood. Some of the motif variants had been reported before in the synovial fluid and blood of reactive arthritis patients, a finding that suggests common disease-initiation mechanisms. According to the report, matched synovial fluid samples from ankylosing spondylitis patients were significantly enriched for the disease-linked clones.

Taken from cysteine to phenylalanine, the CDR3 has 16 residues. The entry retains the CDR3 DNA only, 48 bases that are in frame from base 1. The germline V gene encodes CDR1 SGHTA and CDR2 FQGNSA. V is cut back by 1 base and J by 4 bases, with 5 bases in the junction unmatched. TCRdb shows the sequencer as Illumina HiSeq 2500. Quantitative 5'-RACE with molecular barcodes was used to prepare TCR beta libraries. Per the authors' processing: Disease-linked TCR variants were identified with a new computational method built on a probabilistic model of VDJ rearrangement. The public reads were run again by TCRdb, first through fastp at Q25 and then through MiXCR, and only productive beta chains were kept. Merged by CDR3 protein, the rows form single entries marked with the most common genes and DNA. These V and J calls rely on TCRdb rather than the paper's analysis. The sample has a few hundred thousand distinct CDR3 sequences on record, under 25% of them singletons. The top ten hold less than 20% of the sample.

A few counts support this clonotype. The antigen it binds to is not known. No much larger clone exists at a distance of one base, and base qualities are not known. Recombination connected TRBV7-2 to TRBJ2-7, with TRBD1 identical over 12 junction bases. The receptor's source is a male donor with ankylosing spondylitis. Sequencing was performed on blood, either unsorted or a sorted T cell fraction (not recorded which). The CDR3 has the sequence CASSLVGTGGMYEQYF. The nucleotide sequence is given as TGTGCCAGCAGCTTAGTCGGGACAGGGGGCATGTACGAGCAGTACTTC.